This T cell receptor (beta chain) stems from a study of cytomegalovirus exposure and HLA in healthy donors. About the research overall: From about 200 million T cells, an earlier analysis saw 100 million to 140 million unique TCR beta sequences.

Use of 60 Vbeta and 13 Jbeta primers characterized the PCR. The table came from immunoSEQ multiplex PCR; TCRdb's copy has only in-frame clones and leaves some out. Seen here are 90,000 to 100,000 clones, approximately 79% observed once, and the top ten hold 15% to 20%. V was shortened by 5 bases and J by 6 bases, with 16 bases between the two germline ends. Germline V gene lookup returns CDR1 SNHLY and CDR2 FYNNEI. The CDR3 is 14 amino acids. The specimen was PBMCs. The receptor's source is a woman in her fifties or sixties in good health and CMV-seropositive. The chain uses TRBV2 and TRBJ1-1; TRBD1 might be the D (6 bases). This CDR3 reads CASSPQGGGAEAFF. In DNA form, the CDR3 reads TGTGCCAGCAGTCCCCAGGGCGGGGGCGCTGAAGCTTTCTTT. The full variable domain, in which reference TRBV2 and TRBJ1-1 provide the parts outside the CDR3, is EPEVTQTPSHQVTQMGQEVILRCVPISNHLYFYWYRQILGQKVEFLVSFYNNEISEKSEIFDDQFSVERPDGSNFTLKIRSTKLEDSAMYFCASSPQGGGAEAFFGQGTRLTVV.